This T cell receptor (beta chain) was captured by sequencing in a study of TIL therapy for anti-PD-1-resistant metastatic lung cancer. Time point in this sample: pre-treatment sample, taken before nivolumab and TIL therapy. Tumor tissue came from excised metastases, mostly pleural nodules or supraclavicular lymph nodes. Germline CDR1 SGHVS, CDR2 FQNEAQ. The J segment lost 5 bases and the V segment lost 5 bases, leaving 9 bases of the junction unmatched. This CDR3 spans 16 amino acids. Sequencing used immunoSEQ v3. TCRdb keeps only in-frame clones here, not all; method: immunoSEQ multiplex PCR. Of some 7,000 clones listed, roughly two thirds are singletons.

The source of this sequence is a person between 25 and 80 years old with non-small cell lung cancer. The sample here was tumor tissue, taken at baseline. The rearrangement links TRBV7-8 to TRBJ2-2, with 9 bases identical to TRBD1. The DNA of the CDR3 is TGTGCCAGCAGCCGGGCCGGGACAGGGAAAACCGGGGAGCTGTTTTTT. Amino acid sequence: CASSRAGTGKTGELFF. Supplemented by reference TRBV7-8 and TRBJ2-2, the full variable domain reads GAGVSQSPRYKVAKRGQDVALRCDPISGHVSLFWYQQALGQGPEFLTYFQNEAQLDKSGLPSDRFFAERPEGSVSTLKIQRTQQEDSAVYLCASSRAGTGKTGELFFGEGSRLTVL.